This entry features one T cell receptor beta chain sequence. Its antigen is currently not known. One base away there is no much larger clone; base qualities are not given. The cohort consisted of more than 650 healthy bone marrow donors. Cohort members were all nominally healthy when sampled, although unrecorded immune exposures were likely present. The donor tested CMV seropositive, placing the donor among the 310 or so seropositive members of the cohort. A peripheral blood sample was collected from each donor, and TCR beta sequencing was performed on peripheral blood mononuclear cells. Genomic DNA extraction from the blood cell samples was performed with the Qiagen DNeasy Blood Extraction Kit. This sample is part of a study of cytomegalovirus exposure and HLA in healthy donors (dated by TCRdb to about 2017). For the wider study: An earlier analysis of under 600 of the donors reported about 250 Gb of sequence data and around 110 million unique TCR beta sequences from about 179 million T cells. An early release that covered roughly 600 HLA-typed donors contained about 300 gigabases of sequencing data and 75 million to 100 million unique TCR sequences. Among the roughly 400 genotyped donors, roughly 80% belonged to the genetic ancestry cluster associated with self-reported Caucasian donors. The study aimed to test whether signatures of past pathogen exposure could be identified by cataloging public T cell receptors. The study profiled the T cell repertoires of hundreds of subjects by immunosequencing and related them to cytomegalovirus serostatus. In addition to the first cohort of around 670 subjects, a separate validation cohort of under 150 different subjects was used. To predict cytomegalovirus infection status, the study combined high-throughput TCR immunosequencing, statistical association of individual TCRs with disease status, and machine learning. A later analysis re-examined previously published TCR beta repertoires from more than 550 donors and added high-resolution HLA genotyping to investigate patterns of TCR occurrence. Rather than using new phenotypic data, the later analysis identified candidate immune exposures from TCR beta sequences and from how often those sequences occurred across donors. An earlier analysis of around 580 of the donors used high-throughput TCR beta sequencing to judge whether each TCR beta V gene segment behaved as functional or pseudogenic. Donor age, sex, ethnicity and CMV serostatus were compiled together with the repertoire data. In a later genetic analysis, genome-wide SNP genotypes for about three fifths of the roughly 670 donors were used, and that subset was treated as a discovery cohort. Every discovery cohort repertoire had been produced on one sequencing platform. Both class I and class II loci were covered by HLA typing, at four-digit resolution. The number of donors typed differed by locus, with about 629-630 for A, B, C, DRB1 and DQB1, roughly 550 for DQA1, about 610 for DPA1, and over 400 for DPB1. Because of strong linkage in the cohort, five DR-DQ haplotypes were treated as single units for association and clustering. On average, 235,054 unique TCR beta nucleotide sequences were sequenced per donor among a few hundred genotyped donors of the cohort, with roughly 18% of those sequences being non-productive.

Overall study results and their limits: Assigning TCR associations to individual alleles was difficult when HLA alleles, especially DR and DQ, strongly co-occurred. Correlated functional status among segregating V segments might be attributable to linkage disequilibrium, but an unknown experimental factor could not be ruled out. In a later genetic analysis, a missense DCLRE1C variant was associated with V-gene and J-gene trimming of TCR beta chains, and the association was replicated in an independent cohort. The study listed approximately 150 TCR beta chains as associated with cytomegalovirus. A few of the identified cytomegalovirus-associated TCR beta chains were confirmed in vitro to be specific for cytomegalovirus antigens. The cohort was sequenced for TCR beta chains only, and without alpha or paired-chain data the features that could be detected were limited. The authors suggested that the approach could potentially be extended to other disease states and immunological phenotypes. Most CMV-associated TCR beta chains appeared to be HLA-restricted in a later analysis, and the HLA associations seemed to be driven largely by CMV exposure. Compared with equally common non-associated chains, HLA-associated TCR beta chains in a later analysis were more clonally expanded and had lower generation probabilities. A later analysis associated about 17,000 TCR beta sequences with specific HLA alleles at a false discovery rate of 0.05. Some IMGT-functional V segments, including TRBV6-2 and TRBV6-3, could not be distinguished by the 87-base-pair reads and were therefore excluded. Sequencing depth was assumed to be roughly uniform across donors in the presence/absence analyses, though that assumption may not hold. A later analysis reported that several top co-occurrence clusters appeared linked to parvovirus B19, influenza, CMV and Epstein-Barr virus. For the cohort, immune exposure information was limited to CMV serostatus. A further reported finding was that TCR beta sequences accurately predicted the HLA-A and HLA-B alleles for most subjects in the first cohort. In a later analysis, the rate of TCR association differed among HLA loci, with DRB1 alleles having the most associated TCRs and HLA-C alleles having the fewest. According to a later genetic analysis, donors in an Asian-associated ancestry cluster had fewer N-insertions in productive TCRs than the approximately 700-donor mean. Most TCR sequences were seen in very few donors, while some public TCRs were found in many individuals. An earlier analysis of 450 to 750 of the donors showed that most TCR beta V segments appeared in productive rearrangements either about 90% or about 30% of the time, which broadly matched IMGT annotations. A group of highly shared sequence variants was considered likely to be a technical artifact of the sequencing pipeline. The classifier was reported to diagnose cytomegalovirus status with high specificity and sensitivity in both the original and validation cohorts. Some 15 rarely observed V segments, including chromosome 9 orphons, were excluded from the earlier analysis of about 500 of the donors because counts were too low. HLA typing was unavailable for some donors at each locus, so association tests used only the typed subset.

Libraries were made using the immunoSEQ multiplex PCR assay. For the multiplex PCR, a mixture combining 60 forward primers for TCR Vbeta segments and 13 reverse primers for TCR Jbeta segments was used. Amplification of the CDR3 region of rearranged TCR beta genes was performed with a multiplex PCR assay on genomic DNA. The Illumina HiSeq System was used to sequence the amplified TCR beta libraries as 87-base-pair reads. The original pipeline was this. A later analysis counted about 80 million unique TCR beta chains across the approximately 700 repertoires, and roughly 10 million of these chains were shared by at least two donors. A nearest-neighbor algorithm error-corrected the raw reads and collapsed the reads into unique sequences, merging closely related sequences to remove PCR and sequencing errors. Alignment of CDR3 sequences to IMGT reference sequences was used to assign V, D and J gene segments. For a sequence to be retained, a match of at least six nucleotides was required to both a V gene segment and a J gene segment. Rearrangements were called productive when the CDR3 lacked stop codons and stayed in frame with V and J; all others were non-productive. CDR3 was defined by IMGT convention, running from the second conserved V-encoded cysteine to the conserved J-encoded phenylalanine. The earlier analysis of about 500 of the donors excluded sequences that lacked an unambiguous match to a single V gene segment. An earlier analysis of fewer than 750 of the donors called V segments functional above 56.7% productive rearrangements and segregating when the between-donor standard deviation exceeded 5%. A statistical classification framework was developed to diagnose cytomegalovirus status using the catalog of TCR beta chain sequences. In a later analysis, TCR nucleotide sequences were compared against IMGT/GENE-DB human TR gene sequences so that V and J genes could be assigned. The TCRdist pipeline was used in a later analysis to assign CDR3 sequences and most-parsimonious VDJ recombination scenarios. A later analysis defined each TCR beta chain by its CDR3 amino acid sequence plus V-gene family, and excluded reads lacking a unique V-gene family. As a way to deal with suspected cross-contamination and a sequencing artifact, a later analysis dropped approximately 570 nucleotide sequences that were highly shared and had low generation probability. In a later analysis, a clonal expansion index for each public chain was calculated from normalized within-repertoire ranks of inferred template counts. A later analysis computed generation probabilities with a VDJ recombination model fitted to out-of-frame rearrangements, and checked the results against IGoR. A later analysis scored TCR-TCR, TCR-HLA and TCR-CMV co-occurrence with hypergeometric tests, applying a repertoire-size bias correction to TCR pairs. To estimate false discovery rates, a later analysis permuted the HLA or CMV assignments 20 times. In a later analysis, co-occurring TCRs were grouped using DBSCAN, and TCRdist sequence similarity was added for clustering within HLA-allele-positive subsets. Repertoires with fewer than 30,000 or more than 120,000 public chains, plus five repertoires with anomalous nucleotide sharing, were excluded from co-occurrence clustering. TCRdb limited this immuneACCESS table to in-frame rearrangements with V and J called. A share of clones is missing; checked studies link under half to unresolved V genes, and the rest is unexplained. For V, J and clone size, that table is used; D and trimming come from the DNA. In this sample the table shows approximately 100,000 clones, under 80% of which occur a single time. 4% to 5.5% of the sample goes to the ten largest clones.

Reading from cysteine to phenylalanine, the CDR3 counts 12 amino acids. The only DNA kept is the CDR3, 36 bases in frame from the first base. Trimming removed 0 bases from V and 6 bases from J, leaving 5 bases between the germline ends. From the germline V gene (reference sequence), CDR1 is GTSNPN and CDR2 is SVGIG. The sample taken for sequencing was PBMCs. This chain is built from TRBV30 and TRBJ2-2, with no confident D gene call. The TCR sequence derives from a woman under 30 in good health and CMV-seropositive. The CDR3 in this case is CAWSVQSGELFF. Read as DNA, the sequence is TGTGCCTGGAGTGTACAGTCCGGGGAGCTGTTTTTT.